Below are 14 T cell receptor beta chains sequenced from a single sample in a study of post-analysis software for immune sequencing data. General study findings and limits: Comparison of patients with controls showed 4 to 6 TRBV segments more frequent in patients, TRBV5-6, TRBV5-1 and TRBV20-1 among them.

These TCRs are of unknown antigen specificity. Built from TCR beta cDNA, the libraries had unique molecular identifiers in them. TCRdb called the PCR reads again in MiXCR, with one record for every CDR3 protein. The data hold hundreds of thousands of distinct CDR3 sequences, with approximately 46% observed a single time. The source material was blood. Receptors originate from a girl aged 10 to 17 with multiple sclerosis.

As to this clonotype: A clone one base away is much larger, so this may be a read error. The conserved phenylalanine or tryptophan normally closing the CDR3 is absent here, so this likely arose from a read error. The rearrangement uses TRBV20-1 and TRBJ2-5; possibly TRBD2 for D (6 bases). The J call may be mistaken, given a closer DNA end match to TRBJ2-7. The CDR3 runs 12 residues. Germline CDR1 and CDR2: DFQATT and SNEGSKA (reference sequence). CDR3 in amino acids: CSARTSSYEQYC. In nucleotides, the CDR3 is TGCAGTGCTAGAACTAGCAGCTACGAGCAGTACTGC.

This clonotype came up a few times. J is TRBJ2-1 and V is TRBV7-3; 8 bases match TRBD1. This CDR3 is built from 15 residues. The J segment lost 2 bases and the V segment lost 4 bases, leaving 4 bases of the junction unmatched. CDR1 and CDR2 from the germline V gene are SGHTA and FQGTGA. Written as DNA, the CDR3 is TGTGCCAGCAGCTCGGGACAGGCTACCTACAATGAGCAGTTCTTC. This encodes CASSSGQATYNEQFF.

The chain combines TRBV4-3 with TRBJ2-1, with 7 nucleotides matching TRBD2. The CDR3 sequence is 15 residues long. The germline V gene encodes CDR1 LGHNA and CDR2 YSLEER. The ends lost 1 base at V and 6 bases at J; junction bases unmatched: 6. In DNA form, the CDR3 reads TGCGCCAGCAGCCAAGGATCGCGGGAGTTCAATGAGCAGTTCTTC. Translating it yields CASSQGSREFNEQFF.

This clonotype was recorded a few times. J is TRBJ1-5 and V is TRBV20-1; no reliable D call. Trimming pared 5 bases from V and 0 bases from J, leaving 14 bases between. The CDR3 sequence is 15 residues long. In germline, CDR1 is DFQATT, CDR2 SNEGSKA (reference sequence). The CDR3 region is CSAPKVVNSNQPQHF. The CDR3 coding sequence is TGCAGTGCTCCTAAAGTTGTCAATAGCAATCAGCCCCAGCATTTT.

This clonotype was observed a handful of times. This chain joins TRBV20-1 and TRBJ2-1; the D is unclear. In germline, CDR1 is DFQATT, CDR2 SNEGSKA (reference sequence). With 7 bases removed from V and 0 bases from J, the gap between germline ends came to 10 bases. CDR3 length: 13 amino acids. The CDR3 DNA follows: TGCAGTGTTTCAACAATCTCCTACAATGAGCAGTTCTTC. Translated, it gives CSVSTISYNEQFF.

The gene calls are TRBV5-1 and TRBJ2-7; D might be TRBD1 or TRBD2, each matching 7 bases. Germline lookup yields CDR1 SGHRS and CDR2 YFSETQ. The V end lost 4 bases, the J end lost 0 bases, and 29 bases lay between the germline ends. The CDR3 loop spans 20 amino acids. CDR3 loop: CASSPRWEQGRDGFSYEQYF. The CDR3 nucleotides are TGCGCCAGCAGCCCCCGATGGGAACAGGGGAGGGACGGGTTCTCCTACGAGCAGTACTTC.

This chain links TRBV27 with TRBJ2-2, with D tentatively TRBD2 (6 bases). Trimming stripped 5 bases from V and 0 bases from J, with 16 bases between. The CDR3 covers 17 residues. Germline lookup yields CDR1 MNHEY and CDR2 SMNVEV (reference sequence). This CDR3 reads CASSPLRASANTGELFF. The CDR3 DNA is TGTGCCAGCAGTCCCCTTAGGGCTAGCGCGAACACCGGGGAGCTGTTTTTT.

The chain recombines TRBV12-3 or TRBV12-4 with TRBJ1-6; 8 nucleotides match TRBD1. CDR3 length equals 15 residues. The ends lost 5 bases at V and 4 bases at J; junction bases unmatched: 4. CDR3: CASSATGGYNSPLHF. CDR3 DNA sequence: TGTGCCAGCAGTGCCACAGGGGGATATAATTCACCCCTCCACTTT.

The CDR3 protein is CASSQIGQGNIQYF. For the CDR3, the DNA is TGTGCCAGCAGTCAAATCGGACAGGGGAACATTCAGTACTTC. The chain has TRBV7-2 and TRBJ2-4; 9 nucleotides agree with TRBD1. Losses at the gene ends were 6 bases for V and 7 bases for J; bases not matched to a gene: 7. The CDR3 runs 14 residues. The V gene's germline CDR1 is SGHTA and CDR2 FQGNSA.

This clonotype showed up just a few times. The CDR3 loop reads CSARGLGTYEQYF. The CDR3 nucleotides are TGCAGTGCTAGGGGACTGGGAACCTACGAGCAGTACTTC. The V gene is TRBV20-1, the J gene TRBJ2-7, with D possibly TRBD2 on 6 matching bases. Germline CDR1 is DFQATT and CDR2 is SNEGSKA (reference sequence). With 3 bases removed from V and 2 bases from J, the gap between germline ends came to 11 bases. CDR3 length: 13 amino acids.

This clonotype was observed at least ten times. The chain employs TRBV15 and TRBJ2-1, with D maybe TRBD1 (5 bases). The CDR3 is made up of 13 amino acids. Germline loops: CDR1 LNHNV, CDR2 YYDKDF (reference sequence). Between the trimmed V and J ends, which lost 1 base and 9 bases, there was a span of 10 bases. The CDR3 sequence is CATSRGWQGEQFF. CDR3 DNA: TGTGCCACCAGCAGAGGTTGGCAGGGTGAGCAGTTCTTC.

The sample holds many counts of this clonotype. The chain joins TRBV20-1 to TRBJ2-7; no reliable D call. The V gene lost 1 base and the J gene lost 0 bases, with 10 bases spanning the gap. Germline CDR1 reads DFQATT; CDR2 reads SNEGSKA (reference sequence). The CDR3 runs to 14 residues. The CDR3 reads CSARGLTLSYEQYF. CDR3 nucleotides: TGCAGTGCTAGAGGTCTGACTCTCTCCTACGAGCAGTACTTC.

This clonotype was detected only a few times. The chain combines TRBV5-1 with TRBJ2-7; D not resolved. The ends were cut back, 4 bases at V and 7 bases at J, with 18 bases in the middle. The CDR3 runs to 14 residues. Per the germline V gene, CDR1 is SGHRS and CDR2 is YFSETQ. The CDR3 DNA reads TGCGCCAGCAGCGGAATCCACCCCCTTGGAGAGCAGTACTTC. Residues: CASSGIHPLGEQYF. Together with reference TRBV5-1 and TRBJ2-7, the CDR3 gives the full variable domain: KAGVTQTPRYLIKTRGQQVTLSCSPISGHRSVSWYQQTPGQGLQFLFEYFSETQRNKGNFPGRFSGRQFSNSRSEMNVSTLELGDSALYLCASSGIHPLGEQYFGPGTRLTVT.

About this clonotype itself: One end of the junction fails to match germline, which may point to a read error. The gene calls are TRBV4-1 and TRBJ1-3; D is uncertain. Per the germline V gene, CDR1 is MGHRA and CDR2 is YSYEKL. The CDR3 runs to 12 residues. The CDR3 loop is CASSQVGNTIYF. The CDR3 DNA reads TGTGCCAGCAGCCAAGTCGGAAACACCATATATTTT.